The 21 T cell receptor beta chains given below trace back to one sample, sequenced in a study of CD8 T cells in ankylosing spondylitis. TCRdb passed the 5' RACE reads through MiXCR, listing each CDR3 protein once. The sample has some 140,000 distinct CDR3 sequences, about 10% seen once. Sequenced sample: blood, either unsorted or a sorted T cell fraction (not recorded which). The receptors were sampled from a female donor with ankylosing spondylitis or in good health (not recorded which).

The table lists this clonotype with many counts. The chain combines TRBV5-6 with TRBJ2-1; TRBD2 agrees at 11 bases. CDR3 length: 14 amino acids. Looked up from germline, CDR1 is SGHDT and CDR2 is YYEEEE. The V segment lost 2 bases and the J segment 10 bases; nucleotides outside the gene matches: 5. The CDR3 DNA follows: TGTGCCAGCAGCTTTGGACTAGCGGGCGGGGAGCAGTTCTTC. Protein product: CASSFGLAGGEQFF.

This clonotype was seen more than once but under ten times. The chain has TRBV2 and TRBJ2-3; the D is unclear. This CDR3 spans 13 amino acids. Germline lookup yields CDR1 SNHLY and CDR2 FYNNEI. V shed 7 bases and J shed 0 bases, with 8 bases lying between them. The CDR3 reads CASMAVSTDTQYF. In DNA, the CDR3 is TGTGCCAGCATGGCGGTCAGCACAGATACGCAGTATTTT.

On this clonotype itself: A much larger clone differs from this one at a single base, so this may be a read error. The chain joins TRBV5-1 to TRBJ1-1, with D possibly TRBD1 on 5 matching bases. The CDR3 is made up of 15 amino acids. CDR1 and CDR2 from the germline V gene are SGHRS and YFSETQ. The CDR3 DNA follows: TGCGCCAGCAGCTCGCAGGGAGGCTCTAACAATGAAGCTTTCTTT. Residues: CASSSQGGSNNEAFF.

This clonotype was recorded at least ten times. The rearrangement uses TRBV18 and TRBJ1-5; D not resolved. V shed 3 bases and J shed 9 bases, with 15 bases lying between them. There are 14 residues in the CDR3. Germline V gene sequence: CDR1 KGHSH, CDR2 LQKENI. The CDR3 loop is CASSPKEIGAPQHF. CDR3 nucleotide sequence: TGTGCCAGCTCACCTAAGGAGATAGGTGCGCCCCAGCATTTT.

This clonotype was found many times. This rearrangement joins TRBV28 to TRBJ2-7; D is undetermined. The germline V and J ends were trimmed by 5 bases and 4 bases, with 9 bases remaining between them. CDR1 and CDR2 from the germline V gene are MDHEN and SYDVKM. The CDR3 loop spans 12 amino acids. DNA of the CDR3: TGTGCCAGCAGTCCCCCCCAGTACGAGCAGTACTTC. Translated, it gives CASSPPQYEQYF.

This clonotype was detected ten times or more. In DNA, the CDR3 is TGCAGTGCTAGTTCCGTCTCTGGGGCCAACGTCCTGACTTTC. Translating gives CSASSVSGANVLTF. The chain is built from TRBV20-1 and TRBJ2-6, with D hard to call. Germline loops: CDR1 DFQATT, CDR2 SNEGSKA (reference sequence). The CDR3 loop spans 14 amino acids. The V end lost 3 bases, the J end lost 0 bases, and 6 bases lay between the germline ends.

This clonotype was counted only a few times. V is TRBV20-1 and J is TRBJ1-2; TRBD1 aligns across 7 bases. Germline values: CDR1 DFQATT, CDR2 SNEGSKA (reference sequence). The junction had 8 bases not matched to a gene; V was cut back by 6 bases and J by 4 bases. The CDR3 has 13 residues. This CDR3 is CSASEGQLYGYTF. Written as DNA, the CDR3 is TGCAGTGCCTCGGAGGGACAGCTCTATGGCTACACCTTC.

In its sample, this clonotype was seen many times. This chain joins TRBV12-3 or TRBV12-4 and TRBJ2-7; 8 bases match TRBD2. The CDR3 has 15 amino acids. V was clipped by 5 bases and J by 2 bases; unmatched bases: 8. For the CDR3, the DNA is TGTGCCAGCAGTCCTTGGGGACTAGGGACCTACGAGCAGTACTTC. Protein: CASSPWGLGTYEQYF.

This clonotype came up many times. V is TRBV12-3 or TRBV12-4 and J is TRBJ2-7, with TRBD1 matching 8 bases. CDR3 length equals 15 residues. After removal of 5 bases from V and 2 bases from J, the junction contained 8 bases not matched to a gene. CDR3 DNA: TGTGCCAGCAGTAAAGGACAGGGTTTCGCCTACGAGCAGTACTTC. As protein: CASSKGQGFAYEQYF.

This clonotype was detected a few times. J is TRBJ1-2 and V is TRBV20-1; D remains unclear. The CDR3 has 16 amino acids. With 0 bases removed from V and 0 bases from J, the gap between germline ends came to 14 bases. CDR1 is DFQATT, CDR2 SNEGSKA, per germline (reference sequence). The CDR3 spells CSARDGFEEANYGYTF. The CDR3 DNA sequence: TGCAGTGCTAGAGACGGCTTTGAGGAAGCTAACTATGGCTACACCTTC.

This clonotype occurred many times. The rearrangement joins TRBV20-1 to TRBJ2-2, with 14 bases matching TRBD2. The CDR3 extends over 16 amino acids. CDR1 DFQATT and CDR2 SNEGSKA come from the germline V gene (reference sequence). The V and J ends lost 5 bases and 3 bases, in that order; junction bases with no gene match: 5. The CDR3 nucleotides read TGCAGTGCTCGGACTAGCGGGGGGAAAGACACCGGGGAGCTGTTTTTT. Translated: CSARTSGGKDTGELFF.

This clonotype was observed at least ten times. This chain uses TRBV12-3 or TRBV12-4 with TRBJ1-1; D ambiguous. V was shortened by 3 bases and J by 6 bases, with 8 bases between the two germline ends. CDR3 length: 12 amino acids. In DNA form, the CDR3 reads TGTGCCAGCAGTTTCACGGGAGCTGAAGCTTTCTTT. It yields the protein CASSFTGAEAFF.

Ten or more counts support this clonotype. The CDR3 coding sequence is TGTGCCAGCAGCCAGGGACCAAATGACAATCAGCCCCAGCATTTT. As protein: CASSQGPNDNQPQHF. The V and J genes are TRBV7-2 and TRBJ1-5, with D perhaps matching TRBD1 (5 bases). This CDR3 is 15 amino acids long. Trimming shortened V by 5 bases and J by 3 bases, and 14 bases separated the two germline ends. Germline V CDR1 and CDR2: SGHTA, FQGNSA. Complete variable domain (other parts from reference TRBV7-2 and TRBJ1-5): GAGVSQSPSNKVTEKGKDVELRCDPISGHTALYWYRQSLGQGLEFLIYFQGNSAPDKSGLPSDRFSAERTGGSVSTLTIQRTQQEDSAVYLCASSQGPNDNQPQHFGDGTRLSIL.

The V gene is TRBV19, the J gene TRBJ1-4; a possible D gene is TRBD1 (5 bases). The length of the CDR3 is 14 residues. Germline V gene sequence: CDR1 LNHDA, CDR2 SQIVND (reference sequence). Trimming left V 6 bases short and J 3 bases short, with 11 bases between. This CDR3 is CASRRGSANEKLFF. In nucleotides, the CDR3 is TGTGCCAGTAGGAGGGGCTCGGCTAATGAAAAACTGTTTTTT.

This clonotype was counted a few times. The genes are TRBV9 and TRBJ2-2; 11 bases agree with TRBD2. This CDR3 spans 15 amino acids. Germline-derived CDR1 and CDR2 are SGDLS and YYNGEE. V gave up 7 bases and J gave up 5 bases; unmatched junction bases: 7. Written as DNA, the CDR3 is TGTGCCAGCGCTTTAGCGGGGGGGCCGACCGGGGAGCTGTTTTTT. As protein: CASALAGGPTGELFF.

This clonotype was detected many times. DNA of the CDR3: TGCAGCGTTCGGGGGGAGGAGCAGTTCTTC. Translating it yields CSVRGEEQFF. The genes are TRBV29-1 and TRBJ2-1; 7 bases match TRBD2. The CDR3 has 10 amino acids. Germline V CDR1 and CDR2: SQVTM, ANQGSEA. V lost 5 bases, J lost 10 bases, and 2 bases stayed unmatched.

This clonotype was recorded many times. The genes are TRBV11-2 and TRBJ2-1; D unclear. Germline CDR1 is SGHAT and CDR2 is FQNNGV. Trimming left V 2 bases short and J 2 bases short, with 22 bases between. This CDR3 spans 19 amino acids. CDR3 loop: CASSLSSIWASGPYNEQFF. CDR3 in DNA: TGTGCCAGCAGCTTAAGTTCGATCTGGGCGTCTGGACCCTACAATGAGCAGTTCTTC.

This clonotype appeared many times. The chain uses TRBV11-2 and TRBJ2-1; 10 bases match TRBD2. CDR1 is SGHAT, CDR2 FQNNGV, per germline. The CDR3 has 16 residues. J was trimmed by 2 bases and V by 6 bases; bases with no gene match: 7. In nucleotides, the CDR3 is TGTGCCAGCAGAAAATTAGCGGGAGGAACCTACAATGAGCAGTTCTTC. It yields the protein CASRKLAGGTYNEQFF.

This clonotype was detected many times. The chain joins TRBV20-1 to TRBJ2-3; no firm D call. The V gene's germline CDR1 is DFQATT and CDR2 SNEGSKA (reference sequence). V was shortened by 5 bases and J by 3 bases, with 18 bases between the two germline ends. The CDR3 extends over 15 amino acids. The CDR3 DNA is TGCAGTGCTCCCCCCCAGCTTGATGTGACAGATACGCAGTATTTT. This sequence encodes CSAPPQLDVTDTQYF.

This clonotype was counted at least ten times. The chain uses TRBV5-1 and TRBJ1-4, with TRBD1 matching 9 bases. Germline assignment: CDR1 SGHRS and CDR2 YFSETQ. CDR3 length: 16 residues. V dropped 4 bases and J dropped 5; count of bases not matched to a gene: 9. The CDR3 is CASSGTPGQGNEKLFF. DNA for the CDR3: TGCGCCAGCAGCGGGACACCGGGACAGGGAAATGAAAAACTGTTTTTT.

This clonotype was seen many times. The chain joins TRBV12-3 or TRBV12-4 to TRBJ2-5; TRBD2 is a possible D gene (6 bases). Trimming took 3 bases from V and 1 from J, leaving 15 bases between them. The CDR3 contains 16 residues. The CDR3 DNA is TGTGCCAGCAGTTTTAGGACCGGGACTGTCCAAGAGACCCAGTACTTC. Amino acids: CASSFRTGTVQETQYF.